This T cell receptor (beta chain) derives from a study of blood T cell repertoires in COVID-19. Study overall: From the United States, Italy and Spain came samples of acute and convalescent COVID-19.

Germline V gives CDR1 LGHNA, CDR2 YSLEER. This CDR3 region has 16 residues. V was shortened by 0 bases and J by 1 base, with 12 bases between the two germline ends. Some clones are missing from TCRdb's copy, which holds only in-frame ones; the method was immunoSEQ multiplex PCR. The table has 75,000 to 100,000 clones, around 90% seen once; the top ten hold 4.5% to 5%. This chain connects TRBV4-3 to TRBJ1-1, with D possibly TRBD1 on 6 matching bases. This receptor was identified in a woman older than 75 with acute or convalescent COVID-19. Sequencing input: peripheral blood. The CDR3 region is CASSQEAGQKNTEAFF. The CDR3 DNA is TGCGCCAGCAGCCAAGAAGCGGGACAAAAGAACACTGAAGCTTTCTTT.